This entry concerns a single T cell receptor (beta chain). Its antigen is undetermined. TCRdb passed the 5' RACE reads through MiXCR, listing each CDR3 protein once. The profile shows about 240,000 distinct CDR3 sequences, about an eighth of them singletons. These data come from a study of identical twins. Germline CDR1 SGHDT, CDR2 YYEEEE. V shed 3 bases, J shed 8 bases, and the junction held 7 bases outside the gene matches. There are 14 residues in the CDR3. Overall study findings and caveats: Where out-of-frame alpha sequences were twin-shared, they showed excess low generation probability.

The sample was also reused in another study, on yellow fever vaccine responses in identical twins.

This clonotype was sampled from a young woman in good health. Input material: memory (CD45RO+) T cells sorted from blood. This chain connects TRBV5-6 to TRBJ1-4; TRBD1 matches 7 bases. CDR3 residues: CASSYGQDVEKLFF. DNA for the CDR3: TGTGCCAGCAGCTATGGACAGGATGTCGAAAAACTGTTTTTT.